Listed below are T cell receptor beta chains from one sample, sequenced in a study of T cell changes during pregnancy in multiple sclerosis. Sequenced by immunoSEQ multiplex PCR; TCRdb stores in-frame clones only, minus some. This sample carries roughly 75,000 clones, around 91% of them seen once, and the ten largest clones take 1.9%. Sequencing was performed on peripheral blood, taken before pregnancy. These receptors were obtained from a female donor with multiple sclerosis, enrolled in a pregnancy study. Each CDR3 is given without its conserved first and last residue. A D gene is named only where the DNA matches it firmly. Some rows mark clone size as missing; the rest say once, few, many or name a class of expanded clone.

v_gene,d_gene,j_gene,abundance,CDR3aa
TRBV27,.,TRBJ1-1,.,ASSFRGRGYTEAF
TRBV14,TRBD2,TRBJ2-7,.,ASSQEGWREGYEQY
TRBV5-1,TRBD1,TRBJ1-5,few,ASSLTGVSNQPQH
TRBV5-1,TRBD2,TRBJ2-3,.,ASSLDSGGPTDTQY
TRBV2,.,TRBJ2-1,.,ASNREVDSGRTNEQF
TRBV5-5,.,TRBJ1-5,.,ASSRTGAQGNTQPQH
TRBV27,.,TRBJ1-5,.,ASSSLNQPQH
TRBV5-6,.,TRBJ1-2,.,ASSWGTSPVYGYT
TRBV4-1,TRBD1,TRBJ2-7,.,ASSQESDRVYEQY
TRBV5-1,.,TRBJ1-1,.,ASSLGGPEAF
TRBV6-1,.,TRBJ1-4,few,ASSEGDTTNEKLF
TRBV9,.,TRBJ2-3,.,ASSVVLSNTDTQY
TRBV7-9,.,TRBJ2-7,.,ASSLEESYEQY
TRBV19,TRBD1,TRBJ2-7,.,ASRRQGAYEQY
TRBV6-5,.,TRBJ1-1,.,ASATAREEVWAF
TRBV10-1,.,TRBJ2-5,.,ASSPGETQY
TRBV28,.,TRBJ2-1,.,ASSILGEGGNEQF
TRBV5-4,.,TRBJ2-3,.,ASSLAGGPSLTDTQY
TRBV19,.,TRBJ2-2,.,ASEDYPNTGELF
TRBV5-4,.,TRBJ2-3,.,ASSFQRGGADTQY
TRBV7-9,TRBD2,TRBJ2-7,.,ASSTQIAGGTTSSYEQY
TRBV4-1,.,TRBJ1-5,.,ASSKVEIAAQPQH
TRBV4-2,TRBD1,TRBJ1-1,.,ASSQVGDRGYMNTEAF
TRBV6-1,TRBD2,TRBJ2-7,.,ASSEEPWRGGYEQY
TRBV5-1,TRBD1,TRBJ1-2,.,ASSIETGGYGYT
TRBV2,.,TRBJ2-3,.,ASTGIKGTDTQY
TRBV6-4,TRBD1,TRBJ1-2,.,ASSDGQGRSGYT
TRBV15,.,TRBJ2-4,.,ATSRDIVRSQY
TRBV28,TRBD2,TRBJ2-7,.,ASSLSLSLAGLTYEQY
TRBV9,.,TRBJ2-4,.,ASSDPTGSGAKNIQY
TRBV2,.,TRBJ1-2,few,ASSVARAYGYT
TRBV19,TRBD1,TRBJ2-1,.,ASTQDRGSYNEQF
TRBV28,TRBD1,TRBJ1-2,.,ASSSSEGARDGYT
TRBV7-2,.,TRBJ1-4,.,ASSFQGGTNEKLF
TRBV6-5,.,TRBJ1-6,.,ASSYSGGLSPLH
TRBV5-6,.,TRBJ1-1,.,ASTLPREDTEAF
TRBV7-8,.,TRBJ2-7,.,ASSLNTYYEQY
TRBV7-8,.,TRBJ1-3,.,ASSLGPEGLVGNTIY
TRBV6-1,.,TRBJ1-1,.,ASSEAAGTMNTEAF
TRBV6-6,.,TRBJ2-7,.,ASSRTEYEQY
TRBV7-9,.,TRBJ2-1,once,ASSLSLASSYNEQF
TRBV28,.,TRBJ1-2,.,ASSGLRGFLGGYGYT
TRBV12-5,.,TRBJ1-6,few,ASGLRGNSPLH
TRBV7-2,TRBD1,TRBJ1-2,.,ASSTRGTRAYGYT
TRBV6-4,TRBD1,TRBJ2-3,.,ASSRGQGGSDTQY
TRBV6-5,TRBD1,TRBJ1-1,.,AANRGGNTEAF
TRBV4-2,TRBD1,TRBJ2-7,.,ASSQWTGSYEQY
TRBV15,TRBD1,TRBJ2-7,few,ATSRTGASYEQY
TRBV15,TRBD1,TRBJ1-2,.,ATSLTGVYGYT
TRBV6-1,.,TRBJ1-6,many,ASSEQDNSPLH
TRBV7-8,TRBD1,TRBJ1-6,.,ASRQGMGNSPLH
TRBV30,.,TRBJ1-1,.,AWSPRGLGTGEAF
TRBV4-2,TRBD2,TRBJ2-1,few,ASSQAGTRSYNEQF